These 12 T cell receptor beta chains share one sample of origin, sequenced in a study of CD8 T cells in ankylosing spondylitis. Each CDR3 protein is one row after TCRdb ran MiXCR on the 5' RACE reads. This sample has hundreds of thousands of distinct CDR3 sequences, with about a fifth found just once. The sample comprised blood, either unsorted or a sorted T cell fraction (not recorded which). The origin of the receptors is a female donor with ankylosing spondylitis or in good health (not recorded which).

In its sample, this clonotype was seen a few times. The rearrangement links TRBV5-1 to TRBJ2-3; perhaps TRBD2 as D (6 bases). Trimming left V 0 bases short and J 0 bases short, with 11 bases between. Germline CDR1 and CDR2: SGHRS and YFSETQ. This CDR3 comprises 16 residues. CDR3 sequence reads: CASSLAAGSSTDTQYF. In DNA, the CDR3 is TGCGCCAGCAGCTTGGCCGCGGGATCTAGCACAGATACGCAGTATTTT.

This clonotype was detected ten times or more. This chain uses TRBV6-2 or TRBV6-3 with TRBJ2-1; D remains unclear. The CDR3 is 12 residues long. With 4 bases removed from V and 4 bases from J, the gap between germline ends came to 5 bases. Germline V CDR1 and CDR2: MNHEY, SVGEGT. The CDR3 protein is CASSSGYNEQFF. CDR3 in DNA: TGTGCCAGCAGTTCTGGATACAATGAGCAGTTCTTC.

The V gene is TRBV30, the J gene TRBJ2-7; TRBD1 aligns across 12 bases. The trim removed 3 bases at V and 3 bases at J, leaving 6 bases unmatched. Germline V gene data show CDR1 as GTSNPN and CDR2 as SVGIG (reference sequence). The CDR3 covers 15 residues. The CDR3 spells CAWSTGTGGIYEQYF. The DNA of the CDR3 is TGTGCCTGGAGCACTGGGACAGGGGGCATCTACGAGCAGTACTTC.

This clonotype has a count of ten or more. The chain joins TRBV10-3 to TRBJ2-1; D gene unclear. CDR3 length equals 14 residues. Germline lookup yields CDR1 ENHRY and CDR2 SYGVKD. V was trimmed by 0 bases and J by 8 bases, leaving 11 bases between them. The CDR3: CAISESRLADEQFF. CDR3 nucleotide sequence: TGTGCCATCAGTGAGTCGAGATTAGCCGATGAGCAGTTCTTC.

V is TRBV9 and J is TRBJ2-1; 9 bases line up with TRBD1. The V gene end was trimmed by 5 bases and the J gene end by 3 bases; junction bases not matched to a gene: 6. The CDR3 is made up of 15 amino acids. CDR1 SGDLS and CDR2 YYNGEE come from the germline V gene. CDR3 bases: TGTGCCAGCAGGCCCCCGGGACAGGGCTACAATGAGCAGTTCTTC. Amino acid sequence: CASRPPGQGYNEQFF.

This rearrangement joins TRBV7-2 to TRBJ2-3; possibly TRBD1 for D (5 bases). CDR1 SGHTA and CDR2 FQGNSA come from the germline V gene. V dropped 2 bases and J dropped 4 bases, with 16 bases sitting between them. The length of the CDR3 is 16 residues. Here the CDR3 DNA reads TGTGCCAGCAGCTTATATACGGGCAGGGAATCAGATACGCAGTATTTT. Protein: CASSLYTGRESDTQYF.

This clonotype appeared a few times. The J gene is TRBJ2-3, the V gene TRBV6-1; 7 bases align to TRBD2. Germline V lookup: CDR1 MNHNS, CDR2 SASEGT. This CDR3 is 16 amino acids long. The trim removed 5 bases at V and 0 bases at J, leaving 8 bases unmatched. CDR3 DNA: TGTGCCAGCAGTCGGCGCGGGAGCCCTAGCACAGATACGCAGTATTTT. This encodes CASSRRGSPSTDTQYF.

CDR3 in amino acids: CASSAGQFYGYTF. The DNA for the CDR3 is TGTGCCAGCAGCGCGGGACAGTTCTATGGCTACACCTTC. The gene calls are TRBV9 and TRBJ1-2, with TRBD1 matching over 7 bases. Germline V gives CDR1 SGDLS, CDR2 YYNGEE. The V segment lost 3 bases and the J segment 4 bases; nucleotides outside the gene matches: 3. This CDR3 region has 13 residues.

This clonotype has ten or more counts. The chain couples TRBV12-3 or TRBV12-4 to TRBJ1-6, with D perhaps matching TRBD1 (6 bases). This CDR3 has 13 residues. V dropped 6 bases and J dropped 7 bases, with 10 bases sitting between them. This CDR3 is CASSGQYNSPLHF. CDR3 DNA sequence: TGTGCCAGCAGCGGACAGTACAATTCACCCCTCCACTTT.

The chain carries TRBV5-1 and TRBJ2-5; D is ambiguous. Trimming shortened V by 0 bases and J by 0 bases, and 12 bases separated the two germline ends. The germline V gene has CDR1 SGHRS and CDR2 YFSETQ. This CDR3 region has 16 residues. CDR3 protein: CASSLDSRLYQETQYF. The CDR3 nucleotides are TGCGCCAGCAGCTTGGACTCGCGGTTGTACCAAGAGACCCAGTACTTC. The variable domain in full, with the rest retrieved from reference TRBV5-1 and TRBJ2-5, is KAGVTQTPRYLIKTRGQQVTLSCSPISGHRSVSWYQQTPGQGLQFLFEYFSETQRNKGNFPGRFSGRQFSNSRSEMNVSTLELGDSALYLCASSLDSRLYQETQYFGPGTRLLVL.

The sample holds many counts of this clonotype. The chain recombines TRBV7-2 with TRBJ2-3; D is unclear. Germline CDR1 is SGHTA and CDR2 is FQGNSA. Between the trimmed V and J ends, which lost 5 bases and 2 bases, there was a span of 11 bases. The CDR3 has 14 residues. CDR3 in DNA: TGTGCCAGCAGCGCCCTGCGGATCACAGATACGCAGTATTTT. This gives the protein CASSALRITDTQYF.

This clonotype was detected many times. This chain uses TRBV20-1 with TRBJ2-7; TRBD2 matches at 13 bases. The CDR3 has 18 amino acids. Trimming at V came to 0 bases and at J to 4 bases, leaving 12 bases not matched to a gene. Germline V gene sequence: CDR1 DFQATT, CDR2 SNEGSKA (reference sequence). Here the CDR3 DNA reads TGCAGTGCTAGAGATCCCCTCGGACTAGCGGGAGAGTTGTACGAGCAGTACTTC. Protein sequence: CSARDPLGLAGELYEQYF.